A single T cell receptor beta chain is shown here with its context. The data were obtained in a study of cytomegalovirus exposure and HLA in healthy donors. Germline CDR1 and CDR2: SEHNR and FQNEAQ (reference sequence). J lost 7 bases, V lost 3 bases, and 5 bases had no gene match. This CDR3 comprises 15 residues. Both 60 Vbeta primers and 13 Jbeta primers went into the PCR. The data were produced by immunoSEQ multiplex PCR, yet TCRdb's version contains in-frame clones alone and is incomplete. The data contain 95,000 to 150,000 clones, over 75% of them singletons. This clonotype originated in a man between 18 and 29 years old in good health and CMV-seropositive. The V and J genes are TRBV7-9 and TRBJ1-6; TRBD1 aligns across 8 bases. Sequenced sample: PBMCs. This CDR3 reads CASSLSGGENSPLHF. In DNA, the CDR3 is TGTGCCAGCAGCTTGTCAGGGGGCGAAAATTCACCCCTCCACTTT.